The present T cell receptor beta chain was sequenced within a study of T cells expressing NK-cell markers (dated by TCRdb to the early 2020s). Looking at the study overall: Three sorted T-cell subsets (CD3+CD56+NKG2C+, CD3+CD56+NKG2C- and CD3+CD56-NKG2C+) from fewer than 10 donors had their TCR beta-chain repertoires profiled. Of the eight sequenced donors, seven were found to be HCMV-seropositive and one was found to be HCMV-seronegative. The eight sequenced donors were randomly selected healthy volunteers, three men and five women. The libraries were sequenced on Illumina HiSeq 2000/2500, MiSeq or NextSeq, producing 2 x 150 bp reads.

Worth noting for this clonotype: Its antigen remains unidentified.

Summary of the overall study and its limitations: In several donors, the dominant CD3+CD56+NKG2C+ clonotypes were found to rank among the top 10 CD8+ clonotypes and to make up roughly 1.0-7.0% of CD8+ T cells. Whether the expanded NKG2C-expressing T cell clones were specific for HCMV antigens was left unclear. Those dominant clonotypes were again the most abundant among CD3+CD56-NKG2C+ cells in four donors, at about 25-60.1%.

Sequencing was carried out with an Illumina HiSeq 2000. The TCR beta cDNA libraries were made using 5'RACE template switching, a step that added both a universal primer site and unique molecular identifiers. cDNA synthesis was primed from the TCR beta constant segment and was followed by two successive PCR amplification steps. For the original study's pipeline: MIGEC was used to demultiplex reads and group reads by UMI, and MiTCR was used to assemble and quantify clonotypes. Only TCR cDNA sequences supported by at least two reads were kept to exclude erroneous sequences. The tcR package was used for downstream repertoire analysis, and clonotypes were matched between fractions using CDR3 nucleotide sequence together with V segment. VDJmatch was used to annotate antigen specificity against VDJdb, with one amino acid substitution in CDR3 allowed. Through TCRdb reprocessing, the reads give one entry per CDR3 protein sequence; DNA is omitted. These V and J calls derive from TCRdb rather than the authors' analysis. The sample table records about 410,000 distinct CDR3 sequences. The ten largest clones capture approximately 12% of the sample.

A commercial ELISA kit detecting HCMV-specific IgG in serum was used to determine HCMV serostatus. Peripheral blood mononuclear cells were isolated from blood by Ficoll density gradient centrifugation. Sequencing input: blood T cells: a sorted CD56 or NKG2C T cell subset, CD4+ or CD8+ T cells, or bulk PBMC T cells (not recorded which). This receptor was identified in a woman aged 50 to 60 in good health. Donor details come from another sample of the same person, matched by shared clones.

This receptor has the CDR3 CASSPIAGGVGNEQFF. The rearrangement combines TRBV11-2 with TRBJ2-1; TCRdb returns TRBD2, unconfirmable since there is no DNA. CDR1 and CDR2 are read off the germline V gene as SGHAT and FQNNGV. From cysteine to phenylalanine, the CDR3 is 16 amino acids long. Nucleotide data are not available. With all but the CDR3 taken from the reference TRBV11-2 and TRBJ2-1 genes, the full variable domain is: EAGVAQSPRYKIIEKRQSVAFWCNPISGHATLYWYQQILGQGPKLLIQFQNNGVVDDSQLPKDRFSAERLKGVDSTLKIQPAKLEDSAVYLCASSPIAGGVGNEQFFGPGTRLTVL.